Listed below are T cell receptor beta chains from one sample, sequenced in a study of T cells in localized non-small cell lung cancer. Measured with immunoSEQ multiplex PCR; TCRdb has only the in-frame clones, and not every one. The sample consists of 38,000 or so clones, approximately 80% of them appearing once. The specimen comprised peripheral blood mononuclear cells, sampled before any cancer treatment. The source of these receptors is a male donor aged 60 or older with stage II lung adenocarcinoma. The conserved cysteine and the conserved F or W are not part of the CDR3 here. Each record gives: J gene, V gene, CDR3 protein.

TRBJ1-5 | TRBV5-5 | ASSRGLESQPQH
TRBJ1-4 | TRBV7-9 | ASSSWTARDEKLF
NA | TRBV18 | ASSRGINYEQY
TRBJ1-1 | TRBV18 | ASSSGQTNTEAF
TRBJ2-7 | TRBV11-2 | ASSSRAFPPYEQY
TRBJ2-5 | TRBV5-5 | ASSFRDRVEETQY
TRBJ2-2 | TRBV4-1 | ASSQAGNTGELF
TRBJ1-4 | TRBV4-1 | ASSQGRTGGDEKLF
TRBJ2-1 | TRBV4-1 | ASSQGGPGSDPSYNEQF
TRBJ2-6 | TRBV19 | ASSMFGAKYSGANVLT
TRBJ1-1 | TRBV5-5 | ASSFGQNTEAF
TRBJ2-4 | TRBV5-6 | ASSPDRGIQY
TRBJ2-3 | TRBV5-1 | ASSTGTTTSTDTQY
TRBJ1-2 | TRBV2 | ASSEGGQILNGYT
TRBJ2-1 | TRBV27 | ASSFLQGLGYNEQF
TRBJ2-1 | TRBV27 | ASNREIYEQF
TRBJ1-1 | TRBV19 | ASSIYAGRQGPNTEAF
TRBJ2-5 | TRBV5-1 | ASSYKTGEETQY
TRBJ1-3 | TRBV30 | AWSPTAGNTIY
TRBJ2-3 | TRBV29-1 | SVRDPNEY
TRBJ1-5 | TRBV18 | ASSRAAIPNQPQH
TRBJ2-7 | TRBV5-5 | ASSLALGLREEEQY
TRBJ2-3 | TRBV19 | ASTASTDTQY
TRBJ1-1 | TRBV7-9 | ASSLTANTEAF
TRBJ2-7 | TRBV6-1 | ASSDYAEWDV
TRBJ2-7 | TRBV2 | ASYLLMSEQY
TRBJ2-1 | TRBV21-1 | ASSKTGTSYNEQF
TRBJ2-5 | TRBV19 | ASSSGGAETQY
TRBJ1-1 | TRBV28 | ASSLIKQNTEAF
TRBJ2-1 | TRBV7-2 | ASSLGTSGRNEQF
TRBJ1-1 | TRBV6-6 | ASSQQGREAF
TRBJ1-1 | TRBV28 | ASSIDSQTFLNTEAF
TRBJ2-1 | TRBV11-1 | ASSQGTSWF
TRBJ2-3 | TRBV4-1 | ASSDSGRAGERYTQY
TRBJ2-5 | TRBV5-6 | ASSLAGGMETQY
TRBJ1-1 | TRBV18 | ASSQTRPEDTEAF
TRBJ2-7 | TRBV2 | ASQLAGDLEQY
TRBJ2-3 | TRBV5-6 | ASSWAGTPFRQY
TRBJ1-5 | TRBV18 | ASSPTSEQPQH